This T cell receptor (beta chain) was recovered during a study of blood T cell repertoires in COVID-19. The CDR3 loop spans 15 amino acids. V was pared by 7 bases and J by 2 bases, with 18 bases between. CDR1 and CDR2 from the germline V gene are SQVTM and ANQGSEA. Study processing details: Estimation of nucleated cell counts relied on the amplification of reference gene primers. The method was immunoSEQ multiplex PCR; TCRdb's version includes in-frame clones alone and lacks a portion of them. V and J calls and clone size come straight from that table; D and trimming were deduced from the DNA. The data hold fewer than 150,000 clones, with 77% observed a single time.

Specimen: peripheral blood. This rearrangement joins TRBV29-1 to TRBJ2-1, with D perhaps matching TRBD2 (7 bases). The source is an elderly man with acute or convalescent COVID-19. CDR3 loop: CSAAKRGGAYNEQFF. DNA of the CDR3: TGCAGCGCCGCCAAGAGGGGGGGGGCCTACAATGAGCAGTTCTTC.